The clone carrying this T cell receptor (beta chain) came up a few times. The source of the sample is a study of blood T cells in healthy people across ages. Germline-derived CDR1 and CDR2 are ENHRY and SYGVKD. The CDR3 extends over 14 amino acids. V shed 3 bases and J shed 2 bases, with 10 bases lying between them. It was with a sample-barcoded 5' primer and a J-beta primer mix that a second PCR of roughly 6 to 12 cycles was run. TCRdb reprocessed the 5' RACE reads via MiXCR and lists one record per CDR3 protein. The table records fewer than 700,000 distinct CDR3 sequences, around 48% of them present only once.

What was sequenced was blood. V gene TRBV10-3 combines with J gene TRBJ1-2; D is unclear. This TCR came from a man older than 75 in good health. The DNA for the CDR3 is TGTGCCATCAGTGATCTACTCACCAACTATGGCTACACCTTC. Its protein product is CAISDLLTNYGYTF.